These 23 T cell receptor beta chains share one sample of origin, sequenced in a study of T cells in localized non-small cell lung cancer. Assay: immunoSEQ multiplex PCR; the TCRdb copy retains only in-frame clones and omits some. The sample holds approximately 83,000 clones; roughly 93% are singletons and the top ten take roughly 4%. Material: PBMCs, obtained before any cancer treatment. These receptors were collected from a woman aged 35 to 70 with stage II squamous cell lung carcinoma.

This rearrangement joins TRBV7-8 to TRBJ2-1; TRBD2 is a possible D gene (7 bases). Deletions cut 1 base from V and 4 bases from J, with 17 bases between. This CDR3 contains 17 residues. In germline, CDR1 is SGHVS, CDR2 FQNEAQ. CDR3 sequence: CASSLEGGGPKYNEQFF. The CDR3 DNA is TGTGCCAGCAGCTTAGAAGGGGGGGGGCCGAAGTACAATGAGCAGTTCTTC.

V and J are TRBV29-1 and TRBJ1-2; unclear D gene. Germline V gene lookup returns CDR1 SQVTM and CDR2 ANQGSEA. CDR3 length: 15 amino acids. The V and J ends lost 0 bases and 8 bases respectively, with 19 bases between them. The DNA for the CDR3 is TGCAGCGTTGAAGACCGCCGGATTGGCTGGGAGGGCTACACCTTC. It specifies CSVEDRRIGWEGYTF.

The chain recombines TRBV28 with TRBJ2-1; 8 bases fit TRBD2. Trimming cost V 5 bases and J 0 bases; bases outside gene matches: 6. CDR1 and CDR2 from the germline V gene are MDHEN and SYDVKM. The CDR3 contains 16 residues. The CDR3 sequence: CASSPSGLSSYNEQFF. As DNA, the CDR3 is TGTGCCAGCAGTCCTAGCGGGCTTTCCTCCTACAATGAGCAGTTCTTC.

The chain joins TRBV27 to TRBJ2-7; 8 bases align to TRBD2. The CDR3 has 12 amino acids. V gave up 5 bases and J gave up 5 bases; unmatched junction bases: 2. Per germline, CDR1 MNHEY and CDR2 SMNVEV (reference sequence). As DNA, the CDR3 is TGTGCCAGCAGTACCGGGGGGGACGAGCAGTACTTC. Its translation is CASSTGGDEQYF.

The J gene is TRBJ1-5, the V gene TRBV6-5; tentative D call: TRBD1 (6 bases). V lost 5 bases and J lost 1, with 12 bases in between. The germline V gene encodes CDR1 MNHEY and CDR2 SVGAGI. The CDR3 has 15 amino acids. This CDR3 reads CASSKTGMSNQPQHF. The CDR3 coding sequence is TGTGCCAGCAGTAAGACAGGAATGAGCAATCAGCCCCAGCATTTT.

CDR3 residues: CASRRGVGEKLFF. CDR3 in DNA: TGTGCCAGCAGGAGGGGGGTAGGTGAAAAACTGTTTTTT. This chain joins TRBV28 and TRBJ1-4; a possible D gene is TRBD1 (6 bases). The CDR3 is made up of 13 amino acids. The V gene lost 6 bases and the J gene lost 7 bases, with 12 bases spanning the gap. Germline CDR1 MDHEN, CDR2 SYDVKM.

The chain uses TRBV20-1 and TRBJ1-5; D is unresolved. Germline V gives CDR1 DFQATT, CDR2 SNEGSKA (reference sequence). Between the trimmed V and J ends, which lost 1 base and 7 bases, there was a span of 5 bases. This CDR3 spans 11 amino acids. CDR3 in amino acids: CSARGNQPQHF. DNA for the CDR3: TGCAGTGCTAGAGGAAACCAGCCCCAGCATTTT.

Details on this clone: A read error is possible here, since a much larger clone lies one base away. Other DNA sequences in the same sample also yield this CDR3. V and J are TRBV5-1 and TRBJ1-5; no clear D. CDR3 length equals 15 residues. Trimming left V 0 bases short and J 2 bases short, with 9 bases between. The germline CDR1 and CDR2 sequences are SGHRS and YFSETQ. The CDR3 DNA sequence: TGCGCCAGCAGCTTGGGGGCAGGAGGCAATCAGCCCCAGCATTTT. Translating gives CASSLGAGGNQPQHF.

The chain joins TRBV6-1 to TRBJ1-1, with D unresolved. V was cut by 6 bases and J by 7 bases, with 12 bases left in between. Germline V lookup: CDR1 MNHNS, CDR2 SASEGT. This CDR3 comprises 12 residues. The CDR3 loop is CASRGRFDEAFF. The DNA of the CDR3 is TGTGCCAGCAGAGGTAGGTTTGATGAAGCTTTCTTT.

The chain joins TRBV19 to TRBJ2-3, with D unclear. From germline, CDR1 is LNHDA and CDR2 SQIVND (reference sequence). V lost 5 bases to trimming and J lost 0 bases, with 9 bases between them. The CDR3 is made up of 14 amino acids. The CDR3: CASSPGPSTDTQYF. CDR3 bases: TGTGCCAGTAGTCCAGGACCTAGCACAGATACGCAGTATTTT.

V gene TRBV5-6 combines with J gene TRBJ2-3, with 7 bases that match TRBD2. The CDR3 spans 14 residues. CDR1 and CDR2 (germline): SGHDT, YYEEEE. With V trimmed by 1 base and J by 6 bases, 5 bases remained unmatched. Here the CDR3 DNA reads TGTGCCAGCAGCTTGACCCAAGCGGGGGATACGCAGTATTTT. Its translation: CASSLTQAGDTQYF.

The chain has TRBV28 and TRBJ1-1; no clear D gene. V gave up 4 bases and J gave up 6 bases, with 6 bases separating them. Germline V gene lookup returns CDR1 MDHEN and CDR2 SYDVKM. CDR3 length: 11 residues. The CDR3: CASSSYAEAFF. In nucleotides, the CDR3 is TGTGCCAGCAGTTCCTACGCTGAAGCTTTCTTT.

This clone was seen more than once but under ten times. The chain joins TRBV5-1 to TRBJ2-2; a possible D gene is TRBD1 (6 bases). This CDR3 spans 14 amino acids. V lost 1 base to trimming and J lost 4 bases, with 8 bases between them. Germline CDR1 SGHRS, CDR2 YFSETQ. The CDR3: CASSLTGPTGELFF. CDR3 sequence (DNA): TGCGCCAGCAGCTTGACAGGGCCCACCGGGGAGCTGTTTTTT.

The rearrangement links TRBV9 to TRBJ1-1, with D hard to call. CDR3 length: 15 amino acids. V lost 1 base and J 3 bases, leaving 13 bases between the germline ends. Germline lookup yields CDR1 SGDLS and CDR2 YYNGEE. The CDR3 spells CASSVSSTRYTEAFF. The CDR3 DNA reads as TGTGCCAGCAGCGTATCATCGACGCGGTACACTGAAGCTTTCTTT. Complete variable domain (other parts from reference TRBV9 and TRBJ1-1): DSGVTQTPKHLITATGQRVTLRCSPRSGDLSVYWYQQSLDQGLQFLIQYYNGEERAKGNILERFSAQQFPDLHSELNLSSLELGDSALYFCASSVSSTRYTEAFFGQGTRLTVV.

This chain connects TRBV27 to TRBJ2-2; 15 bases match TRBD2. Losses at the gene ends were 5 bases for V and 2 bases for J; bases not matched to a gene: 9. This CDR3 has 19 amino acids. Germline V gene sequence: CDR1 MNHEY, CDR2 SMNVEV (reference sequence). The CDR3: CASSIWGLAGGFNTGELFF. CDR3 DNA: TGTGCCAGCAGTATTTGGGGACTAGCGGGGGGTTTCAACACCGGGGAGCTGTTTTTT.

The chain couples TRBV7-2 to TRBJ2-1; 11 bases fit TRBD2. The trim removed 4 bases at V and 3 bases at J, leaving 5 bases unmatched. CDR3 length: 16 amino acids. CDR1 is SGHTA and CDR2 is FQGNSA in the germline V gene. CDR3 in DNA: TGTGCCAGCAGCTCGAGACTAGCGGGACACTACAATGAGCAGTTCTTC. Its protein is CASSSRLAGHYNEQFF. Using reference TRBV7-2 and TRBJ2-1 for the parts outside the CDR3, the full variable domain is GAGVSQSPSNKVTEKGKDVELRCDPISGHTALYWYRQSLGQGLEFLIYFQGNSAPDKSGLPSDRFSAERTGGSVSTLTIQRTQQEDSAVYLCASSSRLAGHYNEQFFGPGTRLTVL.

As for this clone: At one of its ends the junction is not consistent with the germline gene, which may arise from a read error. The chain combines TRBV2 with TRBJ2-2; D gene uncertain. Germline values: CDR1 SNHLY, CDR2 FYNNEI. This CDR3 region has 15 residues. CDR3 nucleotide sequence: TGTGCCAGCAGGGAAGCTTTCGCGAACACCGGGGAGCTGTTTTTT. As protein: CASREAFANTGELFF.

The CDR3 reads CASSLESLPNTGELFF. Written as DNA, the CDR3 is TGCGCCAGCAGCTTGGAGTCACTTCCGAACACCGGGGAGCTGTTTTTT. This chain connects TRBV5-1 to TRBJ2-2; D call uncertain. Germline loops: CDR1 SGHRS, CDR2 YFSETQ. There are 16 residues in the CDR3. V was trimmed by 0 bases and J by 0 bases, leaving 9 bases between them.

The CDR3 region is CASSLQGSPNEQFF. The CDR3 bases are TGCGCCAGCAGCTTGCAGGGGTCCCCCAATGAGCAGTTCTTC. The chain carries TRBV5-1 and TRBJ2-1, with a possible D match to TRBD1 (6 bases). Germline CDR1 and CDR2: SGHRS and YFSETQ. V was pared by 1 base and J by 6 bases, with 11 bases between. The CDR3 spans 14 residues.

This rearrangement joins TRBV4-2 to TRBJ2-7; TRBD1 matches 7 bases. The V gene's germline CDR1 is LGHNA and CDR2 YNFKEQ. CDR3 size: 15 residues. J lost 2 bases, V lost 4 bases, and 8 bases had no gene match. The chain's CDR3 is CASSPGTERTYEQYF. CDR3 DNA: TGTGCCAGCAGCCCCGGGACAGAAAGAACCTACGAGCAGTACTTC.

The chain joins TRBV27 to TRBJ1-5, with 7 bases that match TRBD1. The CDR3 loop spans 14 amino acids. The ends lost 4 bases at V and 6 bases at J; junction bases unmatched: 6. Germline CDR1 is MNHEY and CDR2 is SMNVEV (reference sequence). The CDR3 nucleotides read TGTGCCAGCAGTTCACGACAGGGAATTCAGCCCCAGCATTTT. Translating it yields CASSSRQGIQPQHF.

The chain joins TRBV23-1 to TRBJ2-5; 9 bases are shared with TRBD2. TRBV23-1 is known as an ORF, though its function is uncertain. The junction had 19 bases not matched to a gene; V was cut back by 8 bases and J by 3 bases. This CDR3 has 18 residues. CDR3 DNA sequence: TGCGCCAGCCGGGCCTCCCCGAGGCGGGGGGGCCGGGAAGAGACCCAGTACTTC. This sequence encodes CASRASPRRGGREETQYF.

This clone came up once. The CDR3 DNA sequence: TGCGCCAGCAGCTTATACGGCGTCGGGGGCGAGCAGTACTTC. This codes for CASSLYGVGGEQYF. The V and J genes are TRBV5-1 and TRBJ2-7, with a tentative D call TRBD2 (6 bases). This CDR3 comprises 14 residues. Germline CDR1 SGHRS, CDR2 YFSETQ. The V gene lost 2 bases and the J gene lost 6 bases, with 15 bases spanning the gap.